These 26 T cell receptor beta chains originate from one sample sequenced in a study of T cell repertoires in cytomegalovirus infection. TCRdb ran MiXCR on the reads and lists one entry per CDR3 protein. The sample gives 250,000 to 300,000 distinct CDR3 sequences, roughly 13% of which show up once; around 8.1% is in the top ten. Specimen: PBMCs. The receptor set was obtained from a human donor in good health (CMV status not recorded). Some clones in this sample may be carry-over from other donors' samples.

The CDR3 DNA follows: TGTGCCAGTAGTATCCGGGAAGGGTATGGCTACACCTTC. As protein: CASSIREGYGYTF. This chain uses TRBV19 with TRBJ1-2, with D unclear. Deletions cut 3 bases from V and 5 bases from J, with 10 bases between. The CDR3 consists of 13 residues. Germline CDR1 is LNHDA and CDR2 is SQIVND (reference sequence). Looking up the rest from reference TRBV19 and TRBJ1-2 gives the full variable domain: DGGITQSPKYLFRKEGQNVTLSCEQNLNHDAMYWYRQDPGQGLRLIYYSQIVNDFQKGDIAEGYSVSREKKESFPLTVTSAQKNPTAFYLCASSIREGYGYTFGSGTRLTVV.

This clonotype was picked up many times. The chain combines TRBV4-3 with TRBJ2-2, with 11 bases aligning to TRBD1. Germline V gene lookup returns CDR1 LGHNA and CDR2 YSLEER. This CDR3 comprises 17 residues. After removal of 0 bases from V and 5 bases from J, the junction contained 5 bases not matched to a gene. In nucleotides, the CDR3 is TGCGCCAGCAGCCAAGATGGACAGGGGGCGCGTACCGGGGAGCTGTTTTTT. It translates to CASSQDGQGARTGELFF.

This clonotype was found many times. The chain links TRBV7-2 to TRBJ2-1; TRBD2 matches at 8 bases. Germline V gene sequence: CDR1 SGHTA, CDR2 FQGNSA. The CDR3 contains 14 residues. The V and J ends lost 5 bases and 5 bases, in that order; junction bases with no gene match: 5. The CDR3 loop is CASSRTSSNNEQFF. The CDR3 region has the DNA TGTGCCAGCAGCCGGACTAGCAGCAACAATGAGCAGTTCTTC.

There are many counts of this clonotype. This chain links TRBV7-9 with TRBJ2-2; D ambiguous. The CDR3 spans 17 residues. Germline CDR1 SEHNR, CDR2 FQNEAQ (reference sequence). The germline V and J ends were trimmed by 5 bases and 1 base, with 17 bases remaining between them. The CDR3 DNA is TGTGCCAGCAGCCCACATAACACCTTGAAGAACACCGGGGAGCTGTTTTTT. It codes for CASSPHNTLKNTGELFF. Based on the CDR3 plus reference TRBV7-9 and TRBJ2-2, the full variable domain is DTGVSQNPRHKITKRGQNVTFRCDPISEHNRLYWYRQTLGQGPEFLTYFQNEAQLEKSRLLSDRFSAERPKGSFSTLEIQRTEQGDSAMYLCASSPHNTLKNTGELFFGEGSRLTVL.

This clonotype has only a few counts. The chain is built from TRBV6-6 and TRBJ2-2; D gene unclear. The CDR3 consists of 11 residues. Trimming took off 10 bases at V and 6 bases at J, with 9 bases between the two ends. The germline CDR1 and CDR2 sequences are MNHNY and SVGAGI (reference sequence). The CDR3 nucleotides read TGTGCCACCGATGCGGCCGGGGAGCTGTTTTTT. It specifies CATDAAGELFF.

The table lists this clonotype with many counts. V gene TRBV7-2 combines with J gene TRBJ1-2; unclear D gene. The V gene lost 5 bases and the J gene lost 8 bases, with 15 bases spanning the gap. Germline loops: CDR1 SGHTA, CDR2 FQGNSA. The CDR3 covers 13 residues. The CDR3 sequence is CASSRDGVGGYTF. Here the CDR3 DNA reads TGTGCCAGCAGCCGAGACGGGGTTGGAGGCTACACCTTC.

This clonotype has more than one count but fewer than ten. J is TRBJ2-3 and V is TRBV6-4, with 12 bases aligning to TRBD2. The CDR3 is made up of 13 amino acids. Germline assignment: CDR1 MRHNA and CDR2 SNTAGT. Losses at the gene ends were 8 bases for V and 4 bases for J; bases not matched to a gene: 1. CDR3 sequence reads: CASASGGADTQYF. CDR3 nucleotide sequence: TGTGCCAGCGCTAGCGGGGGGGCAGATACGCAGTATTTT.

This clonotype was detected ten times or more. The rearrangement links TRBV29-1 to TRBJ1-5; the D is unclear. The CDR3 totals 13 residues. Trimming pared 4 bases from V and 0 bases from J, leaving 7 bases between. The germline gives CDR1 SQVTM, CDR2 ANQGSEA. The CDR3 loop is CSVASYSNQPQHF. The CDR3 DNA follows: TGCAGCGTTGCCAGTTATAGCAATCAGCCCCAGCATTTT. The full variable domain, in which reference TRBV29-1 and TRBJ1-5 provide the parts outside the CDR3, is SAVISQKPSRDICQRGTSLTIQCQVDSQVTMMFWYRQQPGQSLTLIATANQGSEATYESGFVIDKFPISRPNLTFSTLTVSNMSPEDSSIYLCSVASYSNQPQHFGDGTRLSIL.

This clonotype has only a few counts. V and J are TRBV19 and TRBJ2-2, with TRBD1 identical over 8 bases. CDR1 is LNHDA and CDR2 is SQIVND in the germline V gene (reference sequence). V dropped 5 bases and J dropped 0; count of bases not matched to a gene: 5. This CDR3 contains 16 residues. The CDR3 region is CASSLPTGANTGELFF. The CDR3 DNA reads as TGTGCCAGTAGTTTGCCGACAGGGGCGAACACCGGGGAGCTGTTTTTT.

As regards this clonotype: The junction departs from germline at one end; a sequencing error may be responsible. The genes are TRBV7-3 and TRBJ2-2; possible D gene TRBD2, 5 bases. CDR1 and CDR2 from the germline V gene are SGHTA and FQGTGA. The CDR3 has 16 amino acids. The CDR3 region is CASSLTGSQNTGELLF. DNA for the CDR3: TGTGCCAGCAGCTTAACGGGGTCACAGAACACCGGGGAGCTGTTGTTT.

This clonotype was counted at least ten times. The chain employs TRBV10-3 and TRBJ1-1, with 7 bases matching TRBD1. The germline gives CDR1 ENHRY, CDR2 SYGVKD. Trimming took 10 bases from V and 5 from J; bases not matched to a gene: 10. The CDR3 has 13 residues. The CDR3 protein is CATKGETGTEAFF. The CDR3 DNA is TGTGCCACCAAGGGGGAGACAGGGACTGAAGCTTTCTTT.

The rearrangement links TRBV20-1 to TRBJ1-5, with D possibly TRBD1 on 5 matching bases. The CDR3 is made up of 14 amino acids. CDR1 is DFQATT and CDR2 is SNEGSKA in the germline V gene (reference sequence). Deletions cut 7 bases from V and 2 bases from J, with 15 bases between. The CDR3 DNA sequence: TGCAGTGTTGGACTGGGGGTTGGCAATCAGCCCCAGCATTTT. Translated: CSVGLGVGNQPQHF.

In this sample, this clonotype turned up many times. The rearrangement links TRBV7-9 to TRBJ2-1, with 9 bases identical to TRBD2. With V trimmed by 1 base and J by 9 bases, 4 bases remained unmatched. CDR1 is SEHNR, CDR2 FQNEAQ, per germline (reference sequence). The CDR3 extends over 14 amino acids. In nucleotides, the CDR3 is TGTGCCAGCAGCTTAGTCCAACTAGCGGGTGAGCAGTTCTTC. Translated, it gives CASSLVQLAGEQFF.

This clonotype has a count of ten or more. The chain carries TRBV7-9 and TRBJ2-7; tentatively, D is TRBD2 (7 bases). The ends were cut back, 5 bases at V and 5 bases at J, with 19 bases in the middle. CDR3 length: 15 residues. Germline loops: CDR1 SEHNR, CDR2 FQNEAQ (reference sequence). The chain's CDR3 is CASSLGGGRGDEQYF. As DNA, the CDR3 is TGTGCCAGCAGCCTCGGCGGGGGCCGTGGGGACGAGCAGTACTTC.

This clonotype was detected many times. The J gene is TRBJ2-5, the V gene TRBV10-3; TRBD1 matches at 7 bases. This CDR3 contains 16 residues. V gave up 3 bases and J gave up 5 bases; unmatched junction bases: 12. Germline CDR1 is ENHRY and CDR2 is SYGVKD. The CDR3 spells CAISDTGDSLRETQYF. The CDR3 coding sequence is TGTGCCATCAGTGATACTGGGGACAGCCTACGGGAGACCCAGTACTTC.

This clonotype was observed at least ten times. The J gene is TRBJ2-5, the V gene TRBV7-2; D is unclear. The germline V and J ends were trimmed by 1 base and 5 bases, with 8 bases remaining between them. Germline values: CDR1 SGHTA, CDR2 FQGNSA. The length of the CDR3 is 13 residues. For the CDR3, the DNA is TGTGCCAGCAGCTTAGAGGTCGGGGAGACCCAGTACTTC. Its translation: CASSLEVGETQYF.

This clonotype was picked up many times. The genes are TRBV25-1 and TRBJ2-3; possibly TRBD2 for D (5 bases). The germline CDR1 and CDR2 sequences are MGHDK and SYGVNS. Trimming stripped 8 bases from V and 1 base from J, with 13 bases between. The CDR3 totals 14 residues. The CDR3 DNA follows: TGTGCCAGCGGTCTAGCTTCAGGCACAGATACGCAGTATTTT. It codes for CASGLASGTDTQYF.

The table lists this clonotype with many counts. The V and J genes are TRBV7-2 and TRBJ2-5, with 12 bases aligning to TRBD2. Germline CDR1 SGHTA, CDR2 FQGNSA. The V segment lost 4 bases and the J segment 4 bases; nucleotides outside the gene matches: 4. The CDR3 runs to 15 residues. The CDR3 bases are TGTGCCAGCAGCTCGTCTAGCGGGAGGGTAGAGACCCAGTACTTC. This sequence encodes CASSSSSGRVETQYF.

The CDR3 region is CASRDPHSGSGDEQYF. CDR3 sequence (DNA): TGTGCCAGCAGGGACCCCCATAGCGGGAGTGGGGACGAGCAGTACTTC. The chain couples TRBV12-3 or TRBV12-4 to TRBJ2-7; TRBD2 aligns across 9 bases. Unmatched junction bases numbered 14, after V lost 6 bases and J lost 5 bases. There are 16 residues in the CDR3.

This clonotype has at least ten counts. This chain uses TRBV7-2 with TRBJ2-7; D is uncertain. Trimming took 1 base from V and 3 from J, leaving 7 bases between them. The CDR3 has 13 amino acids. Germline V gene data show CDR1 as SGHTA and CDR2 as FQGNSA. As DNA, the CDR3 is TGTGCCAGCAGCTTAGATTTAGGCTACGAGCAGTACTTC. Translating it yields CASSLDLGYEQYF.

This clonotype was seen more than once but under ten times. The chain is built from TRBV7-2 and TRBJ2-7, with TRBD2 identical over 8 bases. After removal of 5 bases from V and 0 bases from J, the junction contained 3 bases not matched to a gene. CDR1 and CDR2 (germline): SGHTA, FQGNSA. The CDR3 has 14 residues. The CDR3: CASSPGTSSYEQYF. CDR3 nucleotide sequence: TGTGCCAGCAGCCCCGGGACTAGCTCCTACGAGCAGTACTTC.

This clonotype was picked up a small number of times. Here the CDR3 reads CASSPKVRQDTQYF. The CDR3 bases are TGTGCCAGCAGCCCCAAGGTCCGACAAGATACGCAGTATTTT. V usage is TRBV7-2 and J usage is TRBJ2-3; the D is unclear. Trimming took off 5 bases at V and 5 bases at J, with 14 bases between the two ends. The CDR3 length is 14 residues. In germline, CDR1 is SGHTA, CDR2 FQGNSA.

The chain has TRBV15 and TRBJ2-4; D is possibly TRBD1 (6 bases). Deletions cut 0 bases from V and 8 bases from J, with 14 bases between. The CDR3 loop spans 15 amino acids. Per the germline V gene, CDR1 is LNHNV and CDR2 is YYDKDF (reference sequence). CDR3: CATSRERQVWDIQYF. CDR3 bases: TGTGCCACCAGCAGAGAGCGACAGGTGTGGGACATTCAGTACTTC.

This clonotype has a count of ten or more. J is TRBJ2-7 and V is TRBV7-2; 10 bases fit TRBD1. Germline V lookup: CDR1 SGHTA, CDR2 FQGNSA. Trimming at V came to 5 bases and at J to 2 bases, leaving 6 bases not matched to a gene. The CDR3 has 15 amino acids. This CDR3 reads CASSTGTGAAYEQYF. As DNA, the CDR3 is TGTGCCAGCAGCACGGGGACAGGGGCAGCCTACGAGCAGTACTTC.

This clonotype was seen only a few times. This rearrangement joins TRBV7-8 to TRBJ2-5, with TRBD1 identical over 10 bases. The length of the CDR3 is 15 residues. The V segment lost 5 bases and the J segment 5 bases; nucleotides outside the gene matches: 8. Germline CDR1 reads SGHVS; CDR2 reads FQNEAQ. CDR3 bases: TGTGCCAGCAGCCCGACGGGACAGGGGAAGGAGACCCAGTACTTC. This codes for CASSPTGQGKETQYF.

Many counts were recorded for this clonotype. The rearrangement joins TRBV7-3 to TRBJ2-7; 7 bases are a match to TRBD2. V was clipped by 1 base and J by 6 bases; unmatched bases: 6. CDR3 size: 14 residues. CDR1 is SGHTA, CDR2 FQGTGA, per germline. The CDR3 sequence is CASSLMAGAAEQYF. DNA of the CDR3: TGTGCCAGCAGCTTAATGGCGGGAGCAGCCGAGCAGTACTTC.